A single sample is the source of the 16 T cell receptor beta chains below, sequenced in a study of cytomegalovirus exposure and HLA in healthy donors. The PCR used 60 Vbeta and 13 Jbeta primers. Profiling relied on immunoSEQ multiplex PCR, and the TCRdb table lists in-frame clones only, not all of them. Of approximately 140,000 clones in the sample, 75% to 85% were seen once. Source material: PBMCs. Receptors were obtained from a human donor in good health.

The chain recombines TRBV19 with TRBJ2-7; TRBD1 aligns across 7 bases. This CDR3 spans 14 amino acids. CDR1 and CDR2 (germline): LNHDA, SQIVND (reference sequence). Trimming took 10 bases from V and 0 from J; bases not matched to a gene: 9. The CDR3 region is CATRQGLSSYEQYF. The CDR3 region has the DNA TGTGCCACCCGACAGGGATTGAGCTCCTACGAGCAGTACTTC.

The chain joins TRBV27 to TRBJ1-2; D is ambiguous. Germline V gene sequence: CDR1 MNHEY, CDR2 SMNVEV (reference sequence). The CDR3 runs 16 residues. V was clipped by 4 bases and J by 3 bases, with 18 bases between them. CDR3 region: CASSSLGEPSYYGYTF. Written as DNA, the CDR3 is TGTGCCAGCAGTTCCCTTGGAGAGCCCAGTTACTATGGCTACACCTTC.

The V call is TRBV6-1, the J call TRBJ2-2; TRBD1 matches 9 bases. The V gene end was trimmed by 4 bases and the J gene end by 2 bases; junction bases not matched to a gene: 8. CDR1 and CDR2 (germline): MNHNS, SASEGT. The CDR3 length is 17 residues. The chain's CDR3 is CASSALTGGYNTGELFF. CDR3 in DNA: TGTGCCAGCAGTGCCTTAACAGGGGGCTATAACACCGGGGAGCTGTTTTTT.

This CDR3 reads CASSIRNPGTGNTEAFF. DNA of the CDR3: TGTGCCAGCAGCATTAGGAACCCCGGGACAGGAAACACTGAAGCTTTCTTT. This chain connects TRBV7-2 to TRBJ1-1; 8 bases match TRBD1. Germline CDR1 is SGHTA and CDR2 is FQGNSA. After removal of 5 bases from V and 2 bases from J, the junction contained 13 bases not matched to a gene. CDR3 length: 17 residues.

Only a few counts were recorded for this clone. This sequence joins TRBV11-3 and TRBJ1-1; D unresolved. From germline, CDR1 is SGHNT and CDR2 YENEEA. The V and J ends lost 1 base and 5 bases respectively, with 8 bases between them. The CDR3 runs to 13 residues. Here the CDR3 DNA reads TGTGCCAGCAGCTTAGGGGCTCGGACTGAAGCTTTCTTT. This translates into CASSLGARTEAFF. Combining the CDR3 with reference TRBV11-3 and TRBJ1-1 gives the whole variable domain EAGVVQSPRYKIIEKKQPVAFWCNPISGHNTLYWYLQNLGQGPELLIRYENEEAVDDSQLPKDRFSAERLKGVDSTLKIQPAELGDSAVYLCASSLGARTEAFFGQGTRLTVV.

The genes are TRBV5-1 and TRBJ2-2, with D possibly being TRBD2 (6 bases). The V end lost 4 bases, the J end lost 5 bases, and 30 bases lay between the germline ends. The germline CDR1 and CDR2 sequences are SGHRS and YFSETQ. This CDR3 is 20 amino acids long. CDR3 DNA: TGCGCCAGCAGCCGTGGCGGGGAGTTAGCGATAGAACATAGAACCGGGGAGCTGTTTTTT. Its protein product is CASSRGGELAIEHRTGELFF.

J is TRBJ2-3 and V is TRBV6-5, with 11 bases that match TRBD2. CDR1 and CDR2 from the germline V gene are MNHEY and SVGAGI. This CDR3 is 15 amino acids long. V was clipped by 6 bases and J by 2 bases; unmatched bases: 4. CDR3 DNA: TGTGCCAGCAGCCAGGGACTAGCGGACACAGATACGCAGTATTTT. This sequence encodes CASSQGLADTDTQYF.

The gene calls are TRBV5-1 and TRBJ1-1; TRBD1 is a possible D gene (6 bases). The germline V and J ends were trimmed by 4 bases and 1 base, with 23 bases remaining between them. Germline CDR1 SGHRS, CDR2 YFSETQ. The CDR3 length is 18 residues. CDR3 coding DNA: TGCGCCAGCAGCCCCGGAAGACAGGTTGTAAGGGAGAACACTGAAGCTTTCTTT. As protein: CASSPGRQVVRENTEAFF. The full variable domain, with the rest looked up from reference TRBV5-1 and TRBJ1-1, is KAGVTQTPRYLIKTRGQQVTLSCSPISGHRSVSWYQQTPGQGLQFLFEYFSETQRNKGNFPGRFSGRQFSNSRSEMNVSTLELGDSALYLCASSPGRQVVRENTEAFFGQGTRLTVV.

About this clone itself: The DNA is left out, because the CDR3 cannot be placed on it with certainty; the CDR3 is given as TCRdb lists it. The rearrangement joins TRBV12-2 to TRBJ2-3; the table's D call, TRBD2, has no DNA check behind it. TRBV12-2 is listed as a pseudogene. The CDR3 length equals 17 residues, ends included. The CDR3 spells CASRLTSVAGGTDTQYF.

This chain uses TRBV7-9 with TRBJ2-7; maybe TRBD1 (6 bases). In germline, CDR1 is SEHNR, CDR2 FQNEAQ (reference sequence). V was pared by 5 bases and J by 0 bases, with 11 bases between. This CDR3 region has 14 residues. CDR3 amino acids: CASSRGQSSYEQYF. In DNA, the CDR3 is TGTGCCAGCAGCCGCGGACAGTCCTCCTACGAGCAGTACTTC.

The J gene is TRBJ2-3, the V gene TRBV5-1; perhaps TRBD1 as D (5 bases). This CDR3 has 17 residues. Germline V CDR1 and CDR2: SGHRS, YFSETQ. Trimming removed 9 bases at V and 2 bases at J, with 25 bases between. The CDR3 spells CATPRDFRKGFTDTQYF. CDR3 coding DNA: TGCGCCACCCCAAGGGATTTCAGAAAGGGGTTCACAGATACGCAGTATTTT.

The chain employs TRBV5-6 and TRBJ1-6; 9 nucleotides align to TRBD1. Looked up from germline, CDR1 is SGHDT and CDR2 is YYEEEE. The ends lost 4 bases at V and 9 bases at J; junction bases unmatched: 5. The CDR3 sequence is 14 residues long. CDR3 nucleotide sequence: TGTGCCAGCAGCGGGGGGACAGGGTTTTCACCCCTCCACTTT. Protein: CASSGGTGFSPLHF.

This clone was detected only a few times. The gene calls are TRBV6-1 and TRBJ1-5, with D perhaps matching TRBD1 (5 bases). The CDR3 extends over 16 amino acids. The germline CDR1 and CDR2 sequences are MNHNS and SASEGT. Trimming removed 4 bases at V and 0 bases at J, with 13 bases between. CDR3 protein: CASSGGPGLSNQPQHF. The CDR3 DNA reads as TGTGCCAGCAGTGGGGGACCGGGACTTAGCAATCAGCCCCAGCATTTT.

The chain joins TRBV7-2 to TRBJ2-1, with 7 bases that match TRBD2. The CDR3 covers 15 residues. The J segment lost 7 bases and the V segment lost 3 bases, leaving 9 bases of the junction unmatched. The germline CDR1 and CDR2 sequences are SGHTA and FQGNSA. The CDR3 spells CASSFGRLVKNEQFF. In nucleotides, the CDR3 is TGTGCCAGCAGCTTCGGGAGGTTGGTTAAAAATGAGCAGTTCTTC.

V gene TRBV5-1 combines with J gene TRBJ2-7; TRBD2 matches at 10 bases. V trimming: 4 bases; J trimming: 2 bases; junction bases outside the gene matches: 9. Germline CDR1 reads SGHRS; CDR2 reads YFSETQ. The CDR3 sequence is 16 residues long. DNA of the CDR3: TGCGCCAGCAGCCCAAAAACTAGCGGGGCCACCTACGAGCAGTACTTC. It codes for CASSPKTSGATYEQYF.

CDR3 sequence: CASSPDRATQYF. The CDR3 DNA follows: TGTGCCAGCAGTCCGGACAGGGCGACGCAGTATTTT. This rearrangement joins TRBV2 to TRBJ2-3; the match to TRBD1 covers 8 bases. This CDR3 comprises 12 residues. Trimming took 5 bases from V and 9 from J; bases not matched to a gene: 4. CDR1 and CDR2 from the germline V gene are SNHLY and FYNNEI.